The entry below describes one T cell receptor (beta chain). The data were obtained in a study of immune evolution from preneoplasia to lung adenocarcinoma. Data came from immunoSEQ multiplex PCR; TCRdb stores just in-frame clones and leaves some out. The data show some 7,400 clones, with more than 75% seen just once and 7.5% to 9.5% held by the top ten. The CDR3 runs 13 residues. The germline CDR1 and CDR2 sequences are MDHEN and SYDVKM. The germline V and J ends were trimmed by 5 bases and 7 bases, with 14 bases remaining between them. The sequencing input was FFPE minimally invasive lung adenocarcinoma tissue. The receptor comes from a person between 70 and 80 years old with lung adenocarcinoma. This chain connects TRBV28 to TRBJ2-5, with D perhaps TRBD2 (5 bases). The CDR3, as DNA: TGTGCCAGCAGTCCCAGCGGTCCAGGGACCCAGTACTTC. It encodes CASSPSGPGTQYF.